This paragraph reports one T cell receptor beta chain. The sample is drawn from a study of blood T cell repertoires in COVID-19. Study-level information: T cells, B-cell-depleted T cells, or PBMCs provided the cDNA or gDNA that served as material.

As originally analysed: Counts of nucleated cells, estimated from reference gene primer amplification, were obtained. The data were produced by immunoSEQ multiplex PCR, yet TCRdb's version contains in-frame clones alone and is incomplete. V, J and clone size derive from that table, while D and trimming were established from the DNA sequence. The sample contains fewer than 300,000 clones, about 85% of which appear only once. The V gene's germline CDR1 is SGHTA and CDR2 FQGNSA. J lost 1 base, V lost 5 bases, and 7 bases had no gene match. This CDR3 is 16 amino acids long. Participants spanned ages about 18 to 95 years and resided in 20 to 30 US areas. Participant-given clinical history determined each cohort assignment.

Sequencing was performed on PBMCs or T cells enriched from blood (not recorded which). The chain joins TRBV7-2 to TRBJ1-2; 10 bases are shared with TRBD1. This receptor was identified in a woman aged 45-60 years who had recovered from COVID-19. DNA of the CDR3: TGTGCCAGCAGCCCGGGGGACAGGGGCAATAACTATGGCTACACCTTC. Protein sequence: CASSPGDRGNNYGYTF.